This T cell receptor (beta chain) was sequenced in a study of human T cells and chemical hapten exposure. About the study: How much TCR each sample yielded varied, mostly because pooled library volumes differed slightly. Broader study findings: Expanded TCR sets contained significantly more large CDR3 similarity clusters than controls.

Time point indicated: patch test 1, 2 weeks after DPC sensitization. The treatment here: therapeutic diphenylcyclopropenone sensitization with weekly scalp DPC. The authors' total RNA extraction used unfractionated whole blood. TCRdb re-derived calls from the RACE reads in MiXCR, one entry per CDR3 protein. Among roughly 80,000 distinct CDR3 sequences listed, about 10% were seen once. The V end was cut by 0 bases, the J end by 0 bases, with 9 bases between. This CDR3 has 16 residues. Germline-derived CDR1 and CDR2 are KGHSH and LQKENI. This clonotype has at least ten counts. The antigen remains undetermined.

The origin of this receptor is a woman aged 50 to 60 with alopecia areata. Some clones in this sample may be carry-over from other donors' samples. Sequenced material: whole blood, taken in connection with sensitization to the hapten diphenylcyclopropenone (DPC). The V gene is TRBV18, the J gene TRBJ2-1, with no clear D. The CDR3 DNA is TGTGCCAGCTCACCACCGGGCGGAAGCTCCTACAATGAGCAGTTCTTC. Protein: CASSPPGGSSYNEQFF.